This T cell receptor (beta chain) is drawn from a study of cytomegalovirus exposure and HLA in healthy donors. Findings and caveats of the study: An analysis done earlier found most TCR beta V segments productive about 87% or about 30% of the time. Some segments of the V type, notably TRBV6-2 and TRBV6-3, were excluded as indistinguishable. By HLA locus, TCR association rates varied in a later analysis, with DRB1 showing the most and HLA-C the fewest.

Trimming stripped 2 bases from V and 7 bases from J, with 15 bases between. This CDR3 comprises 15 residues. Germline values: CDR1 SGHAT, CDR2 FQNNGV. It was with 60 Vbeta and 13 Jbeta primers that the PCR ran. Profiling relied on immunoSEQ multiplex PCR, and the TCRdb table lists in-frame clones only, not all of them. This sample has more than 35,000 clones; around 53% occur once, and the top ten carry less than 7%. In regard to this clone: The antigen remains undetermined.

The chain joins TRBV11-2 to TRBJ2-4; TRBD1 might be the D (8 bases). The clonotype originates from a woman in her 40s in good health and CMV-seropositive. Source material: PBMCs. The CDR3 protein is CASSLSTGGGNIQYF. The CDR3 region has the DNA TGTGCCAGCAGCTTATCTACAGGGGGGGGTAACATTCAGTACTTC.